A selection of T cell receptor beta chains follows, all from one sample in a study of blood T cell repertoires in COVID-19. Libraries were prepared by immunoSEQ multiplex PCR; TCRdb keeps only in-frame clonotypes and omits some of them. The repertoire holds 300,000 to 400,000 clones, with 75% to 90% as singletons. Sequenced material: PBMCs or T cells enriched from blood (not recorded which). Receptor source: a man aged 30 to 39 who had recovered from COVID-19. Both conserved end residues are part of each CDR3. D genes are given only for firm matches. Clone size is stated in some rows and not others, as once, few, many or a class when expanded.

V gene: TRBV6-2/TRBV6-3
clone size: NA
J gene: TRBJ2-3
D gene: NA
CDR3 protein: CASSFSAGGRSLEDTDTQYF
CDR3 DNA: TGTGCCAGCAGTTTTAGTGCCGGGGGGCGCTCCCTCGAAGATACAGATACGCAGTATTTT

V gene: TRBV12-3/TRBV12-4
clone size: few
J gene: TRBJ1-3
D gene: NA
CDR3 protein: CASSSQGRNTIYF
CDR3 DNA: TGTGCCAGCAGTTCACAGGGAAGAAACACCATATATTTT

V gene: TRBV5-6
clone size: NA
J gene: TRBJ1-2
D gene: TRBD1
CDR3 protein: CASNPPGQDIYGYTF
CDR3 DNA: TGTGCCAGCAACCCCCCGGGACAGGATATCTATGGCTACACCTTC

V gene: TRBV19
clone size: NA
J gene: TRBJ1-5
D gene: NA
CDR3 protein: CATQHRGNQPQHF
CDR3 DNA: TGTGCCACACAACACAGGGGCAATCAGCCCCAGCATTTT

V gene: TRBV5-1
clone size: once
J gene: TRBJ1-2
D gene: NA
CDR3 protein: CASSARQFKNYGYTF
CDR3 DNA: TGCGCCAGCAGCGCCCGACAGTTTAAGAACTATGGCTACACCTTC

V gene: TRBV11-2
clone size: NA
J gene: TRBJ2-2
D gene: NA
CDR3 protein: CASSLAQGGELFF
CDR3 DNA: TGTGCCAGCAGCTTAGCACAGGGTGGGGAGCTGTTTTTT

V gene: TRBV11-2
clone size: NA
J gene: TRBJ1-1
D gene: NA
CDR3 protein: CASSSPQTGINTEAFF
CDR3 DNA: TGTGCCAGCAGCTCCCCGCAAACAGGGATTAACACTGAAGCTTTCTTT

V gene: TRBV28
clone size: few
J gene: TRBJ1-5
D gene: NA
CDR3 protein: CAVGGPARQPQHF
CDR3 DNA: TGTGCCGTCGGGGGTCCAGCTCGTCAGCCCCAGCATTTT

V gene: TRBV19
clone size: NA
J gene: TRBJ1-1
D gene: TRBD1
CDR3 protein: CASRHGPGTENTEAFF
CDR3 DNA: TGTGCCAGCAGGCATGGGCCTGGGACAGAGAACACTGAAGCTTTCTTT

V gene: TRBV7-6
clone size: NA
J gene: TRBJ2-2
D gene: TRBD2
CDR3 protein: CASSLPGGATTGELFF
CDR3 DNA: TGTGCCAGCAGCTTACCCGGGGGGGCCACCACCGGGGAGCTGTTTTTT

V gene: TRBV12-5
clone size: once
J gene: TRBJ2-3
D gene: NA
CDR3 protein: CASALGPTDTQYF
CDR3 DNA: TGTGCTAGTGCTCTGGGCCCCACAGATACGCAGTATTTT

V gene: TRBV6-2/TRBV6-3
clone size: NA
J gene: TRBJ2-7
D gene: TRBD1
CDR3 protein: CASSYSGTGRTYEQYF
CDR3 DNA: TGTGCCAGCAGTTACTCTGGGACAGGGAGGACCTACGAGCAGTACTTC

V gene: TRBV4-1
clone size: NA
J gene: TRBJ1-2
D gene: NA
CDR3 protein: CASSLPRRVGQGYTF
CDR3 DNA: TGCGCCAGCAGCCTCCCAAGACGGGTGGGGCAAGGCTACACCTTC

V gene: TRBV3-1/TRBV3-2
clone size: NA
J gene: TRBJ2-2
D gene: TRBD1
CDR3 protein: CASSQHTGGTANTGELFF
CDR3 DNA: TGTGCCAGCAGCCAACACACAGGGGGTACCGCGAACACCGGGGAGCTGTTTTTT

V gene: TRBV6-5
clone size: NA
J gene: TRBJ1-1
D gene: NA
CDR3 protein: CASSYSEGIAEAFF
CDR3 DNA: TGTGCCAGCAGTTACTCCGAGGGAATCGCTGAAGCTTTCTTT

V gene: TRBV2
clone size: NA
J gene: TRBJ2-2
D gene: NA
CDR3 protein: CASSDVPGELFF
CDR3 DNA: TGTGCCAGCAGTGACGTCCCCGGGGAGCTGTTTTTT